These T cell receptor beta chains were read from a single sample in a study of blood T cell repertoires in COVID-19. The repertoire was sequenced with immunoSEQ multiplex PCR; TCRdb's copy has only in-frame clones and lacks some. Here the sample spans 200,000 or so clones, roughly nine tenths being singletons. The sequencing sample was made of PBMCs or T cells enriched from blood (not recorded which). These receptors all come from a woman between 18 and 29 years old who had recovered from COVID-19. Each CDR3 is given with its conserved first and last residue. D genes are given only for firm matches. Clone size appears in some rows only: once, few, many, or a class for an expanded clone.

j_call d_call cdr3_length clone_size v_call cdr3_nt cdr3_aa
TRBJ1-5 - 13 - TRBV29-1 TGCAGCGTTGCACGGGATAGCAATCAGCCCCAGCATTTT CSVARDSNQPQHF
TRBJ1-5 TRBD1 15 - TRBV2 TGTGCCAGCAGTGGACAGGGGGGTAGCAATCAGCCCCAGCATTTT CASSGQGGSNQPQHF
TRBJ1-5 - 13 - TRBV5-1 TGCGCCAGCAGCTTGCGGGTCAATCAGCCCCAGCATTTT CASSLRVNQPQHF
TRBJ2-1 - 13 - TRBV11-1 TGTGCCAGCAGCTTAAGTGGGTCGGGTGAGCAGTTCTTC CASSLSGSGEQFF
TRBJ1-1 - 14 few TRBV9 TGTGCCAGCAGCGCTCTTCAGGGGCAGGGTGAAGCTTTCTTT CASSALQGQGEAFF
TRBJ2-5 - 16 once TRBV5-6 TGTGCCAGCAGTTTAATATTAGGGGGATCAGAAGAGACCCAGTACTTC CASSLILGGSEETQYF
TRBJ2-5 TRBD2 17 - TRBV9 TGTGCCAGCAGCGTTACGACTAGCGGGGGGGCTCGGGAGACCCAGTACTTC CASSVTTSGGARETQYF
TRBJ2-7 - 15 - TRBV7-2 TGTGCCAGCAGCTTCCAGGGGGGTCCTAAGGGCGAGCAGTACTTC CASSFQGGPKGEQYF
TRBJ1-6 - 15 few TRBV18 TGTGCCAGCTCACCCTCCGGGACTATAGGGTCACCCCTCCACTTT CASSPSGTIGSPLHF
TRBJ2-5 - 15 - TRBV24-1 TGTGCCACCAGTGATTTGCGGGGAGGCCAAGAGACCCAGTACTTC CATSDLRGGQETQYF
TRBJ2-7 TRBD2 16 once TRBV7-2 TGTGCCAGCAGCTGGACTAGCGGGGGGGCAACCTACGAGCAGTACTTC CASSWTSGGATYEQYF
TRBJ1-1 - 14 - TRBV24-1 TGTGCCACCAGTACGGGACACATGAACACTGAAGCTTTCTTT CATSTGHMNTEAFF
TRBJ2-5 - 14 few TRBV4-1 TGCGCCAGCAGCCCCGGGGTTCATAAAGAGACCCAGTACTTC CASSPGVHKETQYF
TRBJ2-3 - 15 - TRBV5-4 TGTGCCAGCAGCTTGGCCTGGGGGCGTCCAGATACGCAGTATTTT CASSLAWGRPDTQYF
TRBJ2-3 TRBD1 15 - TRBV6-5 TGTGCCAGCAGTCCACGGGACAGGGGGACAGATACGCAGTATTTT CASSPRDRGTDTQYF
TRBJ1-4 TRBD1 14 - TRBV28 TGTGCCAGCAGTGGGACAGGAACTAATGAAAAACTGTTTTTT CASSGTGTNEKLFF
TRBJ1-6 - 14 - TRBV7-9 TGTGCCAGCAGCTTACGGGACTATAATTCACCCCTCCACTTT CASSLRDYNSPLHF
TRBJ2-1 TRBD2 15 - TRBV18 TGTGCCAGCTCACCACTAGCGGGGGGATACAATGAGCAGTTCTTC CASSPLAGGYNEQFF
TRBJ2-5 - 17 - TRBV5-4 TGTGCCAGCAGCTTTGTTCTCGCGGGGGACAACCAAGAGACCCAGTACTTC CASSFVLAGDNQETQYF
TRBJ1-3 TRBD1 16 once TRBV11-1 TGTGCCAGCAGCTGGGGGACAGCCATCTCTGGAAACACCATATATTTT CASSWGTAISGNTIYF
TRBJ1-2 - 13 - TRBV12-3/TRBV12-4 TGTGCCAGCAGTCCGACAACGTTTCACGGCTACACCTTC CASSPTTFHGYTF
TRBJ2-1 - 16 - TRBV9 TGTGCCAGCAGCGTAGAGGGAGGAAGCTCCTACAATGAGCAGTTCTTC CASSVEGGSSYNEQFF
TRBJ1-1 - 15 - TRBV5-4 TGTGCCAGCAGCTTGAAGCGGGGGGCGCACACTGAAGCTTTCTTT CASSLKRGAHTEAFF
TRBJ1-2 TRBD1 13 - TRBV9 TGTGCCAGCAGCGTGGGACAGCACTATGGCTACACCTTC CASSVGQHYGYTF
TRBJ2-7 - 12 - TRBV28 TGTGCCAGCAGTCTCCTACCCCACGAGCAGTACTTC CASSLLPHEQYF
TRBJ2-1 - 15 - TRBV11-2 TGTGCCAGCAGCCCGGTCGGGACTCTGACTAAGGAGCAGTTCTTC CASSPVGTLTKEQFF
TRBJ2-7 - 13 - TRBV10-3 TGTGCCATCAACCCAGGGGTATCCTACGAGCAGTACTTC CAINPGVSYEQYF
TRBJ2-7 TRBD1 14 - TRBV4-1 TGCGCCAGCAGCGTAATGGGGACAGAGTACGAGCAGTACTTC CASSVMGTEYEQYF
TRBJ2-5 - 15 - TRBV6-6 TGTGCCAGCAGCATCTGGAGTAGCAGATTGGAGACCCAGTACTTC CASSIWSSRLETQYF
TRBJ2-2 TRBD2 18 - TRBV27 TGTGCCAGCAGTTTCCACACCCCCTTGAGCGGGGGGGCCGGGGAGCTGTTTTTT CASSFHTPLSGGAGELFF
TRBJ2-1 TRBD2 16 - TRBV10-2 TGCGCCAGCAGTCAGTCAGGCGGGGGGGGGATCAATGAGCAGTTCTTC CASSQSGGGGINEQFF
TRBJ1-1 - 12 - TRBV30 TGTGCCTGGAGTATCCCCGTCACTGAAGCTTTCTTT CAWSIPVTEAFF
TRBJ1-2 - 15 - TRBV14 TGTGCCGCCAGCACCAGGTGGCCGGGGGGCTATGGCTACACCTTC CAASTRWPGGYGYTF
TRBJ2-7 - 13 few TRBV18 TGTGCCAGCTCACCACGCGGGGACTACGAGCAGTACTTC CASSPRGDYEQYF
TRBJ2-5 - 23 - TRBV1 TGCACCAGCAGCCAAGATCCTTTCTTCCGGGGCGCGGTCTTCGCGGGGGGGCGGGAGACCCAGTACTTC CTSSQDPFFRGAVFAGGRETQYF
TRBJ2-7 TRBD1 13 - TRBV7-9 TGTGCCAGCAGCCCCAGACAGGGCGACGAGCAGTACTTC CASSPRQGDEQYF
TRBJ1-4 TRBD1 15 few TRBV28 TGTGCCAGCATTTCAGGGGGCAGGGCTAATGAAAAACTGTTTTTT CASISGGRANEKLFF
TRBJ1-4 - 18 once TRBV21-1 TGTGCCAGCAGCAAAGCCTTACCTACAGGGAACCCCAATGAAAAACTGTTTTTT CASSKALPTGNPNEKLFF
TRBJ1-1 TRBD1 14 - TRBV11-2 TGTGCCAGCAGCAAAGGACAGGGGAGCACTGAAGCTTTCTTT CASSKGQGSTEAFF
TRBJ1-1 - 15 - TRBV5-1 TGCGCCAGCAGCTTGGGAGGCGGGACGAACACTGAAGCTTTCTTT CASSLGGGTNTEAFF